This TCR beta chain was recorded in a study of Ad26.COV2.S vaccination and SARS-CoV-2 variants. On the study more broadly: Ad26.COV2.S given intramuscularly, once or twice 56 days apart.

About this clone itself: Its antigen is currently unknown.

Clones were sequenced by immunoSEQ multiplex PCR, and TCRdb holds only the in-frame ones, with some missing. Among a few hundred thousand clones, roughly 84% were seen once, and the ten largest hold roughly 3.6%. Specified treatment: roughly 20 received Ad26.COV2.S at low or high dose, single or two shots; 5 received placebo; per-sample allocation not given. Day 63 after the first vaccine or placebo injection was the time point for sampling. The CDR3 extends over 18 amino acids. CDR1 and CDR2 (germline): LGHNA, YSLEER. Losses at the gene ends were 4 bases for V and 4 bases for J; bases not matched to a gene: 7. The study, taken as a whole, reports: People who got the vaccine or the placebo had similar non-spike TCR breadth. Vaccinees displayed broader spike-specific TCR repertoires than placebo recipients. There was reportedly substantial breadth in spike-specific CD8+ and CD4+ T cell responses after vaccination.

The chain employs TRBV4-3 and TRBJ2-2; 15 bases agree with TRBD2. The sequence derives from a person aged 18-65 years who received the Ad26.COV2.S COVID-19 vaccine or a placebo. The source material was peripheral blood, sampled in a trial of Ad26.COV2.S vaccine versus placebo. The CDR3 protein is CASSLGLAGGPSTGELFF. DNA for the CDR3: TGCGCCAGCAGCCTCGGACTAGCGGGGGGGCCGAGCACCGGGGAGCTGTTTTTT.